Below, 23 T cell receptor beta chains from the same sample are listed, as sequenced in a study of blood T cell repertoires in COVID-19. The protocol was immunoSEQ multiplex PCR, while the TCRdb copy is restricted to in-frame clones and leaves out a portion. The table has tens of thousands of clones, 75% to 85% seen once. The sequenced sample consisted of peripheral blood. The receptors were gathered from a woman older than 75 with acute or convalescent COVID-19.

A remark on this clone: The same CDR3 also results from other DNA sequences found in this sample. The chain has TRBV29-1 and TRBJ2-1, with a tentative D call TRBD2 (7 bases). Germline CDR1 reads SQVTM; CDR2 reads ANQGSEA. CDR3 length: 12 amino acids. Deletions cut 4 bases from V and 6 bases from J, with 10 bases between. In DNA form, the CDR3 reads TGCAGCGTTGCCGGGGGGCCCAATGAGCAGTTCTTC. Amino acids: CSVAGGPNEQFF.

This clone was observed a handful of times. The J gene is TRBJ1-5, the V gene TRBV7-9; the D gene is possibly TRBD1 (6 bases). V lost 3 bases to trimming and J lost 0 bases, with 18 bases between them. Germline V gene data show CDR1 as SEHNR and CDR2 as FQNEAQ (reference sequence). CDR3 length equals 18 residues. The CDR3: CASSLVTTGVYSNQPQHF. The CDR3 region has the DNA TGTGCCAGCAGCTTGGTTACGACAGGAGTTTATAGCAATCAGCCCCAGCATTTT.

The gene calls are TRBV3-1 (or the pseudogene TRBV3-2) and TRBJ1-2; D perhaps matches TRBD1 (5 bases). The germline V gene encodes CDR1 LGHDT and CDR2 YNNKEL (reference sequence). The CDR3 runs to 14 residues. Trimming stripped 1 base from V and 7 bases from J, with 13 bases between. CDR3 protein: CASSQVQGASGYTF. The CDR3 nucleotides are TGTGCCAGCAGCCAAGTCCAGGGCGCAAGTGGCTACACCTTC.

The J gene is TRBJ2-2, the V gene TRBV7-6, with TRBD1 as a possible D gene (5 bases). The germline gives CDR1 SGHVS, CDR2 FNYEAQ. This CDR3 is 14 amino acids long. V was clipped by 4 bases and J by 7 bases, with 13 bases between them. The CDR3 DNA reads TGTGCCAGCAGCTCCCTGGCAGGGTTCGGGGAGCTGTTTTTT. Protein sequence: CASSSLAGFGELFF.

The chain has TRBV4-1 and TRBJ2-1; D is uncertain. V shed 4 bases and J shed 0 bases, with 10 bases lying between them. The CDR3 length is 15 residues. CDR1 is MGHRA, CDR2 YSYEKL, per germline. CDR3 sequence (DNA): TGCGCCAGCAGCCCACCCCTACGCTCCTACAATGAGCAGTTCTTC. This sequence encodes CASSPPLRSYNEQFF.

The gene calls are TRBV7-2 and TRBJ2-2; the D gene is possibly TRBD2 (5 bases). Germline V gives CDR1 SGHTA, CDR2 FQGNSA. The CDR3 covers 16 residues. With 1 base removed from V and 3 bases from J, the gap between germline ends came to 12 bases. CDR3 amino acids: CASSLVGVEDTGELFF. CDR3 sequence (DNA): TGTGCCAGCAGCTTAGTTGGGGTGGAGGACACCGGGGAGCTGTTTTTT. Full variable domain (rest looked up from reference TRBV7-2 and TRBJ2-2): GAGVSQSPSNKVTEKGKDVELRCDPISGHTALYWYRQSLGQGLEFLIYFQGNSAPDKSGLPSDRFSAERTGGSVSTLTIQRTQQEDSAVYLCASSLVGVEDTGELFFGEGSRLTVL.

The chain is built from TRBV7-2 and TRBJ1-1, with unresolved D. V was trimmed by 6 bases and J by 4 bases, leaving 12 bases between them. CDR1 is SGHTA and CDR2 is FQGNSA in the germline V gene. The length of the CDR3 is 13 residues. The chain's CDR3 is CASSNSGVTEAFF. The DNA for the CDR3 is TGTGCCAGCAGTAATTCGGGAGTCACTGAAGCTTTCTTT.

This sequence joins TRBV5-4 and TRBJ1-3, with 9 bases matching TRBD1. The germline CDR1 and CDR2 sequences are SGHNT and YYREEE (reference sequence). This CDR3 has 17 residues. Germline trimming cut 3 bases from V and 0 bases from J; bases unmatched to any gene: 7. The CDR3 DNA reads as TGTGCCAGCAGCTCTACAGGGGGCCTGAGCTCTGGAAACACCATATATTTT. It is translated as CASSSTGGLSSGNTIYF.

The rearrangement joins TRBV6-1 to TRBJ2-1; the match to TRBD2 covers 13 bases. Germline V gene lookup returns CDR1 MNHNS and CDR2 SASEGT. The V segment lost 3 bases and the J segment 2 bases; nucleotides outside the gene matches: 1. This CDR3 has 16 amino acids. CDR3 sequence reads: CASSEGLAGTYNEQFF. CDR3 coding DNA: TGTGCCAGCAGTGAGGGACTAGCGGGAACCTACAATGAGCAGTTCTTC.

In its sample, this clone was seen a few times. The chain joins TRBV29-1 to TRBJ2-7; 7 positions match TRBD1. V was pared by 6 bases and J by 0 bases, with 8 bases of the junction left unmatched. The CDR3 spans 14 residues. Germline V gene lookup returns CDR1 SQVTM and CDR2 ANQGSEA. CDR3: CSVGQTSSSYEQYF. The CDR3 DNA is TGCAGCGTGGGACAGACCTCGAGCTCCTACGAGCAGTACTTC.

This chain links TRBV5-1 with TRBJ2-1; possibly TRBD1 for D (6 bases). CDR3 length: 15 amino acids. The ends were cut back, 5 bases at V and 3 bases at J, with 15 bases in the middle. Germline CDR1 reads SGHRS; CDR2 reads YFSETQ. The CDR3 coding sequence is TGCGCCAGCAGGTGGGGGCCCGACAACTACAATGAGCAGTTCTTC. Translating gives CASRWGPDNYNEQFF.

This clone was seen a single time. The chain has TRBV7-9 and TRBJ2-2, with 10 positions matching TRBD2. Germline V gene data show CDR1 as SEHNR and CDR2 as FQNEAQ (reference sequence). J gave up 6 bases and V 5 bases, and 12 bases lay outside the gene matches. The CDR3 consists of 17 residues. CDR3: CASSVGLAGDRSGELFF. CDR3 nucleotides: TGTGCCAGCAGCGTTGGGCTAGCGGGAGATAGATCCGGGGAGCTGTTTTTT. The full variable domain, with the rest looked up from reference TRBV7-9 and TRBJ2-2, is DTGVSQNPRHKITKRGQNVTFRCDPISEHNRLYWYRQTLGQGPEFLTYFQNEAQLEKSRLLSDRFSAERPKGSFSTLEIQRTEQGDSAMYLCASSVGLAGDRSGELFFGEGSRLTVL.

The V call is TRBV11-2, the J call TRBJ1-2; D gene unclear. This CDR3 is built from 17 residues. CDR1 and CDR2 (germline): SGHAT, FQNNGV. V was trimmed by 4 bases and J by 8 bases, leaving 26 bases between them. The CDR3 coding sequence is TGTGCCAGCAGCTCCCATAGACTTAGCCGCAGACCTGGGGGCTACACCTTC. It translates to CASSSHRLSRRPGGYTF.

V is TRBV15 and J is TRBJ2-5, with 7 nucleotides matching TRBD1. Germline V gives CDR1 LNHNV, CDR2 YYDKDF (reference sequence). The CDR3 sequence is 14 residues long. The junction had 5 bases not matched to a gene; V was cut back by 5 bases and J by 2 bases. The CDR3 is CATSGGQLQETQYF. The CDR3 DNA sequence: TGTGCCACCAGCGGGGGACAGCTACAAGAGACCCAGTACTTC.

J is TRBJ2-5 and V is TRBV5-1; 11 bases match TRBD2. CDR3 length: 16 amino acids. The germline V gene has CDR1 SGHRS and CDR2 YFSETQ. J was trimmed by 3 bases and V by 0 bases; bases with no gene match: 4. The CDR3 DNA reads TGCGCCAGCAGCTTGGGGGTTAGCGGGAGGGAAGAGACCCAGTACTTC. This sequence encodes CASSLGVSGREETQYF.

CDR3 nucleotide sequence: TGTGCCAGCTCACCACTTAACATACAGGGGGCCGGAAACACCATATATTTT. This codes for CASSPLNIQGAGNTIYF. J is TRBJ1-3 and V is TRBV18; 9 bases are shared with TRBD1. Per germline, CDR1 KGHSH and CDR2 LQKENI. The CDR3 runs to 17 residues. V shed 1 base, J shed 4 bases, and the junction held 8 bases outside the gene matches. The whole variable domain, filled in from reference TRBV18 and TRBJ1-3, reads NAGVMQNPRHLVRRRGQEARLRCSPMKGHSHVYWYRQLPEEGLKFMVYLQKENIIDESGMPKERFSAEFPKEGPSILRIQQVVRGDSAAYFCASSPLNIQGAGNTIYFGEGSWLTVV.

The chain combines TRBV5-1 with TRBJ1-3; 9 bases are shared with TRBD1. The CDR3 covers 16 residues. V was clipped by 0 bases and J by 4 bases; unmatched bases: 5. Germline CDR1 and CDR2: SGHRS and YFSETQ. The CDR3 region has the DNA TGCGCCAGCAGCTTGGCGGGACAGGGCGCGGGAAACACCATATATTTT. Its protein product is CASSLAGQGAGNTIYF. Full variable domain (remainder filled in from reference TRBV5-1 and TRBJ1-3): KAGVTQTPRYLIKTRGQQVTLSCSPISGHRSVSWYQQTPGQGLQFLFEYFSETQRNKGNFPGRFSGRQFSNSRSEMNVSTLELGDSALYLCASSLAGQGAGNTIYFGEGSWLTVV.

The CDR3 nucleotides read TGCGCCAGCAGCCCTGGAGGGACTCGAACCTACAATGAGCAGTTCTTC. This encodes CASSPGGTRTYNEQFF. V and J are TRBV4-1 and TRBJ2-1, with a possible D match to TRBD2 (6 bases). Germline loops: CDR1 MGHRA, CDR2 YSYEKL. V shed 4 bases and J shed 2 bases, with 15 bases lying between them. The CDR3 runs to 16 residues.

The chain combines TRBV27 with TRBJ1-1; 9 bases are a match to TRBD1. J gave up 0 bases and V 7 bases, and 12 bases lay outside the gene matches. Germline CDR1 reads MNHEY; CDR2 reads SMNVEV (reference sequence). The CDR3 has 17 residues. The CDR3 sequence is CASNQGGQGFMNTEAFF. The CDR3 DNA follows: TGTGCCAGCAACCAAGGCGGACAGGGGTTTATGAACACTGAAGCTTTCTTT.

In its sample, this clone was seen once. The chain joins TRBV27 to TRBJ1-1; 8 bases map to TRBD1. Per germline, CDR1 MNHEY and CDR2 SMNVEV (reference sequence). This CDR3 is 14 amino acids long. Germline trimming cut 3 bases from V and 5 bases from J; bases unmatched to any gene: 5. CDR3: CASSFHTGGTEAFF. Written as DNA, the CDR3 is TGTGCCAGCAGTTTTCATACAGGGGGAACTGAAGCTTTCTTT.

This clone was observed a handful of times. The chain carries TRBV5-8 and TRBJ2-3; 10 bases fit TRBD1. This CDR3 spans 16 amino acids. V shed 0 bases and J 3 bases; nucleotides not matched to a gene: 4. CDR1 and CDR2 from the germline V gene are SGHTS and YDEGEE. The chain's CDR3 is CASSLGDRGPTDTQYF. CDR3 DNA: TGTGCCAGCAGCTTGGGGGACAGGGGACCTACAGATACGCAGTATTTT.

The chain recombines TRBV6-6 with TRBJ2-7; TRBD2 matches 7 bases. The CDR3 covers 15 residues. CDR1 and CDR2 from the germline V gene are MNHNY and SVGAGI (reference sequence). V was clipped by 0 bases and J by 7 bases; unmatched bases: 9. CDR3 in amino acids: CASSYSGRWEGEQYF. Here the CDR3 DNA reads TGTGCCAGCAGTTACTCGGGGAGGTGGGAGGGGGAGCAGTACTTC.

The chain is built from TRBV7-8 and TRBJ1-1; D gene unclear. V shed 4 bases and J shed 1 base, with 7 bases lying between them. This CDR3 is built from 13 residues. CDR1 is SGHVS, CDR2 FQNEAQ, per germline. CDR3 DNA sequence: TGTGCCAGCAGCTCTTCCCGGAACACTGAAGCTTTCTTT. Protein product: CASSSSRNTEAFF.